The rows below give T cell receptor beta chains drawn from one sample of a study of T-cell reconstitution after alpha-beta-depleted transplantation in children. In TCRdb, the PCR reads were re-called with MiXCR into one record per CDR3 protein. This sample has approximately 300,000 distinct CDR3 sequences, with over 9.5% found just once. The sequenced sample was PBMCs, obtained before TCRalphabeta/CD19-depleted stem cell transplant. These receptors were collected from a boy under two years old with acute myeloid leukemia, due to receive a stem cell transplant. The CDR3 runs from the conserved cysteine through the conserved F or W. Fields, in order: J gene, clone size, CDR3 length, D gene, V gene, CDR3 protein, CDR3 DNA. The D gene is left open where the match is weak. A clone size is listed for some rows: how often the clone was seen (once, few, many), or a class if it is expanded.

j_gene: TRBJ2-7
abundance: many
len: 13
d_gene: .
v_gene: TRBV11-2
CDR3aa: CASSERVPYEQYF
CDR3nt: TGTGCCAGCAGCGAAAGGGTCCCCTACGAGCAGTACTTC

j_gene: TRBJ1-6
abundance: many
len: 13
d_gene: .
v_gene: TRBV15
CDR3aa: CATGGPYNSPLHF
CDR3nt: TGTGCCACCGGAGGACCCTATAATTCACCCCTCCACTTT

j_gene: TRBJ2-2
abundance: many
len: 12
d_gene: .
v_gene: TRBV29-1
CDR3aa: CSVDRRDGELFF
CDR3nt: TGCAGCGTTGACCGCCGGGACGGGGAGCTGTTTTTT

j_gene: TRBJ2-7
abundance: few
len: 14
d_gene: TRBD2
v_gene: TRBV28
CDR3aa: CATHGGLAGTGQYF
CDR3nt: TGTGCCACTCATGGGGGACTAGCGGGAACCGGTCAGTACTTC

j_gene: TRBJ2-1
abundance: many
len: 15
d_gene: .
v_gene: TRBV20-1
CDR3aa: CSVEAQLIPYNEQFF
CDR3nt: TGCAGTGTCGAAGCACAGCTTATACCCTACAATGAGCAGTTCTTC

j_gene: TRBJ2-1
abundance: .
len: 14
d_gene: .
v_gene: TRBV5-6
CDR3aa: CDSSLLGERDEQFF
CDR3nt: TGTGACAGCAGCTTACTAGGGGAGAGAGATGAGCAGTTCTTC

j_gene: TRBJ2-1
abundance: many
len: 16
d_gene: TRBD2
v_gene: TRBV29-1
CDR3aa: CSAGLAGGFSYNEQFF
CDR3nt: TGCAGCGCGGGACTAGCGGGAGGGTTCTCCTACAATGAGCAGTTCTTC

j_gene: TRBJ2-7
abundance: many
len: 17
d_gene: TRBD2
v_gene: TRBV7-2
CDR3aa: CASSSGLAGLSSYEQYF
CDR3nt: TGTGCCAGCAGCTCCGGACTAGCGGGGCTTAGCTCCTACGAGCAGTACTTC

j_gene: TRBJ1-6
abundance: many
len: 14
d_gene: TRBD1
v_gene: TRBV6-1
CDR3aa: CASSLTGVASPLHF
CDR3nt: TGTGCCAGCAGTCTAACAGGGGTGGCTTCACCCCTCCACTTT

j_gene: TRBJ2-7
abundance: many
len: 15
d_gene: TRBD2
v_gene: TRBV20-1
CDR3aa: CSASGLAGGTYEQYF
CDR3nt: TGCAGTGCTTCGGGACTAGCGGGAGGAACCTACGAGCAGTACTTC

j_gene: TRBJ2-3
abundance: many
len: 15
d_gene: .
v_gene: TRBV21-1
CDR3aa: CASSKGGQGTDTQYF
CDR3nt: TGTGCCAGCAGCAAAGGGGGACAGGGCACAGATACGCAGTATTTT

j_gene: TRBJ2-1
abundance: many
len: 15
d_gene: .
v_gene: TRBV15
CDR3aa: CATSSGTPPDNEQFF
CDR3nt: TGTGCCACCAGCAGCGGGACCCCGCCTGACAATGAGCAGTTCTTC

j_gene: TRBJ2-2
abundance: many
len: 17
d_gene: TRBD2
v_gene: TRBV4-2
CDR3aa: CASSQDSGTRTTGELFF
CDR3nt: TGTGCCAGCAGCCAAGATAGTGGGACTAGGACCACCGGGGAGCTGTTTTTT

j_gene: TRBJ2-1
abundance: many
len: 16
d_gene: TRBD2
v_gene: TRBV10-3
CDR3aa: CAISARAGGIYNEQFF
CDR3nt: TGTGCCATCAGTGCCCGAGCGGGAGGGATCTACAATGAGCAGTTCTTC

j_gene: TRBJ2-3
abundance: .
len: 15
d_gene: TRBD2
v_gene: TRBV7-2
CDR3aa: CASSPGLGGTDTQYF
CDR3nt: TGTGCCAGCAGCCCGGGACTAGGAGGCACAGATACGCAGTATTTT

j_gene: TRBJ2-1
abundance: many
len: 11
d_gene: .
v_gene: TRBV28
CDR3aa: CASRALREQFF
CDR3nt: TGTGCCAGCAGGGCTTTAAGGGAGCAGTTCTTC

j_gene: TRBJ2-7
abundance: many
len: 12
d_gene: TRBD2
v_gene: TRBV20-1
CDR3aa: CSASQAGVEQYF
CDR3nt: TGCAGTGCGAGCCAAGCGGGAGTCGAGCAGTACTTC

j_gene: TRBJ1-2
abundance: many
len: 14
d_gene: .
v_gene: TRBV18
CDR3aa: CASSSRTNGYGYTF
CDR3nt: TGTGCCAGCTCGTCTCGTACTAACGGCTATGGCTACACCTTC

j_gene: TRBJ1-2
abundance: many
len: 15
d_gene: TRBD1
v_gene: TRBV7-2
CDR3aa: CASSLGGTGTPGYTF
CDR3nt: TGTGCCAGCAGCTTAGGGGGGACAGGCACGCCCGGCTACACCTTC

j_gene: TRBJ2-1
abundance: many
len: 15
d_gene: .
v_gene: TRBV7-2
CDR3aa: CASSLVFVIYNEQFF
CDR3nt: TGTGCCAGCAGCTTAGTTTTTGTGATTTACAATGAGCAGTTCTTC

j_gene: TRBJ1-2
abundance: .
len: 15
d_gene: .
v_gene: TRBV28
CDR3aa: CASTDRGSRNYGYTF
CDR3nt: TGTGCCAGCACGGACAGAGGATCAAGGAACTATGGCTACACCTTC

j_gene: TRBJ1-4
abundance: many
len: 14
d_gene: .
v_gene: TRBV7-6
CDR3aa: CASTEGATNEKLFF
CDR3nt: TGTGCCAGCACGGAAGGTGCAACTAATGAAAAACTGTTTTTT

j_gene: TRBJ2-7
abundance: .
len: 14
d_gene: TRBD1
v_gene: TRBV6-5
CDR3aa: CASSSGTGLHEQYF
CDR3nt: TGTGCCAGCAGTTCCGGGACAGGGCTCCACGAGCAGTACTTC

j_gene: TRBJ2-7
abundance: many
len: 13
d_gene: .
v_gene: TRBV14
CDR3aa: CASSQGITYEQYF
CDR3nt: TGTGCCAGCAGCCAAGGGATTACCTACGAGCAGTACTTC

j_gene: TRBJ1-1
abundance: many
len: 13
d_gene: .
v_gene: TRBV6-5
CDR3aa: CASSLGEGTEAFF
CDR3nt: TGTGCCAGCAGTTTAGGGGAGGGCACTGAAGCTTTCTTT

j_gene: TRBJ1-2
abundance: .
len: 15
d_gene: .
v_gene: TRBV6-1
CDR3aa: CASSDVSDPPGGYTF
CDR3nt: TGTGCCAGCAGTGATGTTTCGGATCCCCCCGGCGGCTACACCTTC

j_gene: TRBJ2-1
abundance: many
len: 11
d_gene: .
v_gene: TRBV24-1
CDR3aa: CATSARNEQFF
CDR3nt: TGTGCCACCAGTGCGCGGAATGAGCAGTTCTTC

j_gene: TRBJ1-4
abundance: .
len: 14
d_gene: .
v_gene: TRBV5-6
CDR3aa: CASSLKGTNEKLFF
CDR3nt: TGTGCCAGCAGCTTGAAGGGAACTAATGAAAAACTGTTTTTT

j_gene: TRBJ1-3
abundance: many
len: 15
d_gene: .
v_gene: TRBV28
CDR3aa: CASSLRLGAGNTIYF
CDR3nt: TGTGCCAGCAGTTTAAGGCTGGGGGCCGGAAACACCATATATTTT

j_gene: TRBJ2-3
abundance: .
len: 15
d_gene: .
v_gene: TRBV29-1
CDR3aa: CSVDPPLGYTDTQYF
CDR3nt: TGCAGCGTTGACCCCCCTTTAGGTTACACAGATACGCAGTATTTT

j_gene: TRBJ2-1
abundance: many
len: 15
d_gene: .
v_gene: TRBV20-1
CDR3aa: CSAPSTDRVYNEQFF
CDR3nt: TGCAGTGCTCCATCGACAGACCGGGTCTACAATGAGCAGTTCTTC

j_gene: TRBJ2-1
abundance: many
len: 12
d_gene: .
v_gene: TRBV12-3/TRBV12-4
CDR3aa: CASLGGYNEQFF
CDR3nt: TGTGCCAGCTTAGGGGGGTACAATGAGCAGTTCTTC

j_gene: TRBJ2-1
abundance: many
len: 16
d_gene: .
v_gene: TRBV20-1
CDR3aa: CSARTAELISYNEQFF
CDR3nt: TGCAGTGCTAGGACAGCCGAACTGATCTCCTACAATGAGCAGTTCTTC

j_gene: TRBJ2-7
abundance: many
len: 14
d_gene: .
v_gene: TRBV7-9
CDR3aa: CASSPQGYQIEQYF
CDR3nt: TGTGCCAGCAGCCCCCAGGGATATCAGATCGAGCAGTACTTC

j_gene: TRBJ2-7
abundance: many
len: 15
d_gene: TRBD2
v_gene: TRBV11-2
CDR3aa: CASTRAGGYHGEQYF
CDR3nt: TGTGCCAGCACCCGAGCGGGGGGATACCACGGCGAGCAGTACTTC

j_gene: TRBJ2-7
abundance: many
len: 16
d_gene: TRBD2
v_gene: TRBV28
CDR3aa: CASSFSLAALSYEQYF
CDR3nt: TGTGCCAGCAGTTTCTCTCTAGCGGCCCTCTCCTACGAGCAGTACTTC

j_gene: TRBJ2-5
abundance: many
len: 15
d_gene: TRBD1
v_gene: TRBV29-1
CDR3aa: CSVPVPLDRGETQYF
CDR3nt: TGCAGCGTTCCAGTTCCCCTGGACAGGGGAGAGACCCAGTACTTC

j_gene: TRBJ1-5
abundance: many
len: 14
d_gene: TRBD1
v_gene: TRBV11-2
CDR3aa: CASSPNRGGQPQHF
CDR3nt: TGTGCCAGCAGCCCCAACAGGGGAGGCCAGCCCCAGCATTTT

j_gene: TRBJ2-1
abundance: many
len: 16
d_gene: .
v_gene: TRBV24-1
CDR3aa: CATSDLVRGLGDEQFF
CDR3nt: TGTGCCACCAGTGATTTGGTTCGGGGGTTAGGGGATGAGCAGTTCTTC

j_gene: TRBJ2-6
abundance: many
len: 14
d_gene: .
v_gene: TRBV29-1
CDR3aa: CSVEGGSGANVLTF
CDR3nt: TGCAGCGTTGAAGGGGGGTCTGGGGCCAACGTCCTGACTTTC

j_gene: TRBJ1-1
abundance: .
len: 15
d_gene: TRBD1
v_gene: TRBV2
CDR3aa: CASRGQGGMNTEAFF
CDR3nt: TGTGCCAGCAGAGGACAGGGGGGGATGAACACTGAAGCTTTCTTT